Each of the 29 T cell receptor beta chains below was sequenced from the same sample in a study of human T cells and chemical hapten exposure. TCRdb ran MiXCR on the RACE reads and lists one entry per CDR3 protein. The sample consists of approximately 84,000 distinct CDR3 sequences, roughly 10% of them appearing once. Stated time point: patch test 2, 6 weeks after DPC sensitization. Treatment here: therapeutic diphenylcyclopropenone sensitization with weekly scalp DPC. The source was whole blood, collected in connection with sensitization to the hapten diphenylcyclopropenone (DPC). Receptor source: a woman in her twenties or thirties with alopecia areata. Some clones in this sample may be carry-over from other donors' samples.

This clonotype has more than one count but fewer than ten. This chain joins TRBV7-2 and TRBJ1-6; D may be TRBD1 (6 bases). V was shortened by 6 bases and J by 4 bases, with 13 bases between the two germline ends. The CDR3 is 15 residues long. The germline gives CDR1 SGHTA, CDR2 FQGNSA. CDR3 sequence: CASSTGTMYNSPLHF. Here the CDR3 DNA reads TGTGCCAGCAGTACCGGGACAATGTATAATTCACCCCTCCACTTT.

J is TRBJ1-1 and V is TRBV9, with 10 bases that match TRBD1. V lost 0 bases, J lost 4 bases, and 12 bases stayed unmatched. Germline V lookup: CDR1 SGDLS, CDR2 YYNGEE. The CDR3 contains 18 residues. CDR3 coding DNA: TGTGCCAGCAGCGTAGCTACAACAGGGACAGGGGTCCCCACTGAAGCTTTCTTT. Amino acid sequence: CASSVATTGTGVPTEAFF.

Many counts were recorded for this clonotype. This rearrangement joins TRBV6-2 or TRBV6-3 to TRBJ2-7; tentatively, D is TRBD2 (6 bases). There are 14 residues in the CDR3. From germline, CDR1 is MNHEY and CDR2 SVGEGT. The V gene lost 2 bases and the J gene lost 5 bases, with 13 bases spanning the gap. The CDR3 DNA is TGTGCCAGCAGTTACCAAGGAGGGAGCGACGAGCAGTACTTC. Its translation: CASSYQGGSDEQYF.

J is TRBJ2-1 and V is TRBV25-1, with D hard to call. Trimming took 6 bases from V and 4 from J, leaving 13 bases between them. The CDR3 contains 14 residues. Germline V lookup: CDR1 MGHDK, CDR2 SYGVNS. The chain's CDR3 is CASSTIGRYNEQFF. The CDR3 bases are TGTGCCAGCAGCACTATCGGCAGATACAATGAGCAGTTCTTC.

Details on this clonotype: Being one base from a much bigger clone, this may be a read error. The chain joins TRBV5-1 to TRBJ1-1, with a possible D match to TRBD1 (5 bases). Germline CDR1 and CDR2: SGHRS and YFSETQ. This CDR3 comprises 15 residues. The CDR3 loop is CASSFIQGMGTVAFF. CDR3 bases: TGCGCCAGCAGCTTCATCCAGGGCATGGGCACTGTAGCTTTCTTT.

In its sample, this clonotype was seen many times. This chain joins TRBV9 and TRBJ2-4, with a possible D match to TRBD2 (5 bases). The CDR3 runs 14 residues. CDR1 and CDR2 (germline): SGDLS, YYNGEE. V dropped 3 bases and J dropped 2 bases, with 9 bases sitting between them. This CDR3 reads CASSGAVPKNIQYF. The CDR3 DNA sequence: TGTGCCAGCAGCGGAGCGGTCCCCAAAAACATTCAGTACTTC.

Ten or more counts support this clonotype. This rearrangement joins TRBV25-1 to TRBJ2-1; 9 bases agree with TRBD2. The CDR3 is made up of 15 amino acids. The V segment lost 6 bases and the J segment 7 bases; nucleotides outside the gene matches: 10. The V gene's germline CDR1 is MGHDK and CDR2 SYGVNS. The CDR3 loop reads CASREAGGPGNEQFF. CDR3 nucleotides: TGTGCCAGCAGAGAGGCGGGGGGGCCGGGGAATGAGCAGTTCTTC.

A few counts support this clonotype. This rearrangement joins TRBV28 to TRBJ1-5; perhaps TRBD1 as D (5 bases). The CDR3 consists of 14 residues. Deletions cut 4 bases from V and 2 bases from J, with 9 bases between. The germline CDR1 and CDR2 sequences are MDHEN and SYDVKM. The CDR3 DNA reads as TGTGCCAGCAGTTCTTGGGGGGGCAATCAGCCCCAGCATTTT. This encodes CASSSWGGNQPQHF. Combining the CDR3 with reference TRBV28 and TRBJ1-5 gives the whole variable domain DVKVTQSSRYLVKRTGEKVFLECVQDMDHENMFWYRQDPGLGLRLIYFSYDVKMKEKGDIPEGYSVSREKKERFSLILESASTNQTSMYLCASSSWGGNQPQHFGDGTRLSIL.

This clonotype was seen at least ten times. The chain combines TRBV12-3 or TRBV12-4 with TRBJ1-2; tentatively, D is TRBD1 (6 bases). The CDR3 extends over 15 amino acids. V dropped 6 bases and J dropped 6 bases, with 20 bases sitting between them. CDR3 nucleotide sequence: TGTGCCAGCAGACCTTGGGGGGGGCAGGGAAATGGCTACACCTTC. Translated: CASRPWGGQGNGYTF.

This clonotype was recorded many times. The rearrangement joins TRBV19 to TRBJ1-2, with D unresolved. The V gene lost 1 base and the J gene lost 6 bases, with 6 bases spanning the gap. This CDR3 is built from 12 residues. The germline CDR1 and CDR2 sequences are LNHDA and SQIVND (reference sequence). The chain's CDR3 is CASSIGWDGYTF. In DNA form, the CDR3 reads TGTGCCAGTAGTATAGGGTGGGATGGCTACACCTTC. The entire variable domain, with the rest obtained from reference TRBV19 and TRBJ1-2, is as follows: DGGITQSPKYLFRKEGQNVTLSCEQNLNHDAMYWYRQDPGQGLRLIYYSQIVNDFQKGDIAEGYSVSREKKESFPLTVTSAQKNPTAFYLCASSIGWDGYTFGSGTRLTVV.

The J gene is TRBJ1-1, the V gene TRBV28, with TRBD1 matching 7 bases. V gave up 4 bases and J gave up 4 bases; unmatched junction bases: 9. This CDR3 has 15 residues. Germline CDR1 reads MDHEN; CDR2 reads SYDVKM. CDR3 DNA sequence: TGTGCCAGCAGTTCGATACGGACAGGAGGCACTGAAGCTTTCTTT. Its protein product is CASSSIRTGGTEAFF.

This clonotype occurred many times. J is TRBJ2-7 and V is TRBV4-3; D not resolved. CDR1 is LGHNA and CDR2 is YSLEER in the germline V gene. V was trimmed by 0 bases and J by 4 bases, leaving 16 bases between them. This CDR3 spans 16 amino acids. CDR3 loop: CASSQEGRWAGYEQYF. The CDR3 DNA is TGCGCCAGCAGCCAAGAAGGCCGGTGGGCCGGGTACGAGCAGTACTTC.

The CDR3 nucleotides read TGTGCCAGCAGTTACCCTGCGCGGCAGGGAAACACTGAAGCTTTCTTT. Its protein product is CASSYPARQGNTEAFF. V and J are TRBV6-6 and TRBJ1-1; D might be TRBD1 (5 bases). The length of the CDR3 is 16 residues. Per the germline V gene, CDR1 is MNHNY and CDR2 is SVGAGI (reference sequence). Trimming took 2 bases from V and 2 from J, leaving 15 bases between them.

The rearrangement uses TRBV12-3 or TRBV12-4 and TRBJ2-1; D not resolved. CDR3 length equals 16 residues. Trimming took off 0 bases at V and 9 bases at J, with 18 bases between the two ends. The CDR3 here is CASSLAFLNLAFEQFF. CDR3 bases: TGTGCCAGCAGTTTAGCGTTTCTTAATTTGGCTTTTGAGCAGTTCTTC.

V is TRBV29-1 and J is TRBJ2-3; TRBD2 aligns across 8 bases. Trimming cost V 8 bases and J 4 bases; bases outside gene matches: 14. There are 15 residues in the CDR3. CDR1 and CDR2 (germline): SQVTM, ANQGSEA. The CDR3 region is CSIRSERERADTQYF. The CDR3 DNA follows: TGCAGCATACGATCTGAGCGGGAGAGGGCAGATACGCAGTATTTT.

The CDR3 loop is CASSLGRTGWDTGELFF. Here the CDR3 DNA reads TGTGCCAGCAGTTTAGGCCGGACAGGGTGGGACACCGGGGAGCTGTTTTTT. The chain combines TRBV12-3 or TRBV12-4 with TRBJ2-2; 8 positions agree with TRBD1. With V trimmed by 1 base and J by 3 bases, 7 bases remained unmatched. CDR3 length equals 17 residues.

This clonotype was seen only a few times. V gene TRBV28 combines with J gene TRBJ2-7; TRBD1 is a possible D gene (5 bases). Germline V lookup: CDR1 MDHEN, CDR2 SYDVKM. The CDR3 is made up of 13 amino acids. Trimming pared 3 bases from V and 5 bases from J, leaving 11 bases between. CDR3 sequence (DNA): TGTGCCAGCAGTTTTGCAGGGCTGAACGAGCAGTACTTC. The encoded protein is CASSFAGLNEQYF.

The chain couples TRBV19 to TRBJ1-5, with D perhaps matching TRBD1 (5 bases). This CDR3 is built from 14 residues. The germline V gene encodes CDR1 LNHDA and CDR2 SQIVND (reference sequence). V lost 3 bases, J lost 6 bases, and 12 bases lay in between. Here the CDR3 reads CASSILQGFQPQHF. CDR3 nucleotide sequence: TGTGCCAGTAGTATTCTTCAGGGTTTTCAGCCCCAGCATTTT. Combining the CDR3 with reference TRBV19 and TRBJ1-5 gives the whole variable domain DGGITQSPKYLFRKEGQNVTLSCEQNLNHDAMYWYRQDPGQGLRLIYYSQIVNDFQKGDIAEGYSVSREKKESFPLTVTSAQKNPTAFYLCASSILQGFQPQHFGDGTRLSIL.

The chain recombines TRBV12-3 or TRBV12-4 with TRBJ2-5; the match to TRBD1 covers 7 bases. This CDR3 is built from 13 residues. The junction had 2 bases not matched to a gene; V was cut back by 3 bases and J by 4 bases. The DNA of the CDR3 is TGTGCCAGCAGTTTGTACAGGGGAGAGACCCAGTACTTC. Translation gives CASSLYRGETQYF.

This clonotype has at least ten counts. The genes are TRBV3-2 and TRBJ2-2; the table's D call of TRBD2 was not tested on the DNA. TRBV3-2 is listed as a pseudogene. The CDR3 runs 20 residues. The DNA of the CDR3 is TGTGCCAGCAGCCTCATTCAGGAGGAGCGGGAGTCGGGTGATACCGGGGAGCTGTTTTTT. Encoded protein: CASSLIQEERESGDTGELFF.

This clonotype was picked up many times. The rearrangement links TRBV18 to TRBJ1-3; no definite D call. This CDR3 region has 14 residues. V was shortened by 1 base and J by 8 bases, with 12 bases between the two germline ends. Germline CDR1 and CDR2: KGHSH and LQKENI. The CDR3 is CASSPQEVGDTIYF. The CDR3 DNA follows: TGTGCCAGCTCACCACAGGAAGTCGGTGACACCATATATTTT.

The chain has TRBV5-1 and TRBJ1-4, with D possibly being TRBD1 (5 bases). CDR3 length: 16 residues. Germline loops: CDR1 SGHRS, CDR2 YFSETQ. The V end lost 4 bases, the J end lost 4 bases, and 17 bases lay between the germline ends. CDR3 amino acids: CASSTTGPGRNEKLFF. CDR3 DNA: TGCGCCAGCAGCACTACGGGACCGGGACGTAATGAAAAACTGTTTTTT.

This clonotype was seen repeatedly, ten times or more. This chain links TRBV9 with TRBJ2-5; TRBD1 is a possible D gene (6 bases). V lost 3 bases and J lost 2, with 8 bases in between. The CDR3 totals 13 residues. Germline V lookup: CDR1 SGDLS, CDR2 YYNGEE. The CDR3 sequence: CASSAGAQETQYF. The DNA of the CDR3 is TGTGCCAGCAGCGCAGGGGCTCAAGAGACCCAGTACTTC.

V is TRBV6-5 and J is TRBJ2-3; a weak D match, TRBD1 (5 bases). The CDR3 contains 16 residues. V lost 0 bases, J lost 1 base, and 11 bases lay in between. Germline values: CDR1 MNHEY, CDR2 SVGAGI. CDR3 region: CASSYSFRVRTDTQYF. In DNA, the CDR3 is TGTGCCAGCAGTTACTCGTTCAGGGTTCGCACAGATACGCAGTATTTT.

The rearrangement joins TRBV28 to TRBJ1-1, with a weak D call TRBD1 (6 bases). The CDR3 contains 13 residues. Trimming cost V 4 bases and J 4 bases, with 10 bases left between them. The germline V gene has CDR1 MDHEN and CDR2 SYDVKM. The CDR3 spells CASSSTGRTEAFF. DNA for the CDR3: TGTGCCAGCAGTTCTACAGGGCGCACTGAAGCTTTCTTT.

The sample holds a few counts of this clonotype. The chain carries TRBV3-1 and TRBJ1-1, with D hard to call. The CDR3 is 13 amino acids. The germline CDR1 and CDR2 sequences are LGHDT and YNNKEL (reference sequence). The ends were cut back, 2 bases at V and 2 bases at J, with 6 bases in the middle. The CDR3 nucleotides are TGTGCCAGCAGCCAAAAGAGAAACACTGAAGCTTTCTTT. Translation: CASSQKRNTEAFF.

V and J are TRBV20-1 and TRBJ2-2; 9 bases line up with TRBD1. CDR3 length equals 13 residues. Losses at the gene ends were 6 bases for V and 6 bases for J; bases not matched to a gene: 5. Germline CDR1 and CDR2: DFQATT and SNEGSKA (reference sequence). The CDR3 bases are TGCAGTGCACCGGGACAGGGACCCGGGGAGCTGTTTTTT. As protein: CSAPGQGPGELFF.

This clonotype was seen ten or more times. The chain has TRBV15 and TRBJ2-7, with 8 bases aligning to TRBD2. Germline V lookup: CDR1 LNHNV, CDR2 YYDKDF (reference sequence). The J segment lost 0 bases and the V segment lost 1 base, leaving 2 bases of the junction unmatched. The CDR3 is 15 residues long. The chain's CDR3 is CATSRVGTSSYEQYF. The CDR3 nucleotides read TGTGCCACCAGCAGAGTGGGGACTAGCTCCTACGAGCAGTACTTC.

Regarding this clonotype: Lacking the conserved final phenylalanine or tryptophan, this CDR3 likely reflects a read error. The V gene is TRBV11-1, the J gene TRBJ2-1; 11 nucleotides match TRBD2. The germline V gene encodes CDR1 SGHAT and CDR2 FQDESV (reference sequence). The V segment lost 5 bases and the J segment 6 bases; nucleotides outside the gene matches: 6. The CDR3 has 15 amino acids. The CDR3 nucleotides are TGTGCCAGCAGCCGAACTAGCGGGAGTTTCAATGAGCAGTTCTCC. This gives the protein CASSRTSGSFNEQFS.